These 25 T cell receptor beta chains originate from one sample sequenced in a study of cytomegalovirus exposure and HLA in healthy donors. Sequencing used immunoSEQ multiplex PCR; TCRdb keeps in-frame clones, though not all of them. The data show tens of thousands of clones, with about 97% seen just once and around 1.6% held by the top ten. Source material: PBMCs. The receptors derive from a woman aged 18-29 years in good health and CMV-seropositive.

The rearrangement links TRBV29-1 to TRBJ2-1; 8 bases are a match to TRBD1. Losses at the gene ends were 5 bases for V and 8 bases for J; bases not matched to a gene: 17. This CDR3 is built from 16 residues. Germline assignment: CDR1 SQVTM and CDR2 ANQGSEA. This CDR3 is CSVSSPNRGRNDEQFF. Written as DNA, the CDR3 is TGCAGCGTTTCCTCCCCAAACAGGGGGAGAAACGATGAGCAGTTCTTC.

This rearrangement joins TRBV18 to TRBJ1-2; D is uncertain. This CDR3 has 14 residues. The V end lost 0 bases, the J end lost 1 base, and 6 bases lay between the germline ends. In germline, CDR1 is KGHSH, CDR2 LQKENI. DNA of the CDR3: TGTGCCAGCTCACCACCTAACAGTAACTATGGCTACACCTTC. It is translated as CASSPPNSNYGYTF.

The gene calls are TRBV19 and TRBJ2-2; D gene unclear. The CDR3 length is 12 residues. Looked up from germline, CDR1 is LNHDA and CDR2 is SQIVND (reference sequence). V lost 3 bases, J lost 7 bases, and 6 bases lay in between. CDR3 loop: CASSIQRGELFF. The DNA of the CDR3 is TGTGCCAGTAGTATCCAGCGCGGGGAGCTGTTTTTT.

The gene calls are TRBV7-2 and TRBJ1-2; 7 nucleotides line up with TRBD1. V was clipped by 4 bases and J by 8 bases; unmatched bases: 7. The V gene's germline CDR1 is SGHTA and CDR2 FQGNSA. The CDR3 runs 13 residues. CDR3 sequence reads: CASSYRGIGGYTF. The CDR3 bases are TGTGCCAGCAGCTACAGGGGAATAGGGGGCTACACCTTC.

This chain links TRBV4-1 with TRBJ2-5; 12 nucleotides agree with TRBD2. Germline V gene sequence: CDR1 MGHRA, CDR2 YSYEKL. The trim removed 1 base at V and 4 bases at J, leaving 4 bases unmatched. The CDR3 is 16 residues long. The CDR3 DNA is TGCGCCAGCAGCCAAGTCCCGGGACTAGCGGGAGAGACCCAGTACTTC. Translating gives CASSQVPGLAGETQYF.

The chain uses TRBV6-5 and TRBJ2-1; 7 nucleotides line up with TRBD1. Losses at the gene ends were 4 bases for V and 10 bases for J; bases not matched to a gene: 10. This CDR3 has 14 residues. The germline CDR1 and CDR2 sequences are MNHEY and SVGAGI. The CDR3 region has the DNA TGTGCCAGCAGTTTACTCGGGACAGCCAACGAGCAGTTCTTC. Its protein is CASSLLGTANEQFF.

CDR3 protein: CASTTGTGIANEQFF. The CDR3 nucleotides read TGTGCCAGCACTACCGGGACAGGGATTGCTAATGAGCAGTTCTTC. The chain recombines TRBV28 with TRBJ2-1; 9 positions match TRBD1. Germline loops: CDR1 MDHEN, CDR2 SYDVKM. This CDR3 comprises 15 residues. V lost 7 bases and J lost 7; bases outside the gene matches: 11.

The chain joins TRBV5-1 to TRBJ2-2, with a tentative D call TRBD2 (5 bases). Per germline, CDR1 SGHRS and CDR2 YFSETQ. The V end was cut by 4 bases, the J end by 1 base, with 11 bases between. This CDR3 comprises 15 residues. CDR3 loop: CASSPLARNTGELFF. The CDR3 bases are TGCGCCAGCAGCCCCTTAGCGAGGAACACCGGGGAGCTGTTTTTT.

The chain couples TRBV9 to TRBJ1-2; 10 nucleotides align to TRBD1. This CDR3 is 13 amino acids long. The germline CDR1 and CDR2 sequences are SGDLS and YYNGEE. The junction had 1 base not matched to a gene; V was cut back by 0 bases and J by 8 bases. The CDR3 coding sequence is TGTGCCAGCAGCGTAGCGGGACAGGGGGGCTACACCTTC. Translation gives CASSVAGQGGYTF.

J is TRBJ2-1 and V is TRBV30, with TRBD1 as a possible D gene (6 bases). Germline V gene lookup returns CDR1 GTSNPN and CDR2 SVGIG (reference sequence). The CDR3 loop spans 14 amino acids. V was pared by 1 base and J by 0 bases, with 7 bases between. In nucleotides, the CDR3 is TGTGCCTGGAGTGGACAGGCCTCCTACAATGAGCAGTTCTTC. Translating it yields CAWSGQASYNEQFF.

The genes are TRBV19 and TRBJ1-5; D perhaps matches TRBD1 (6 bases). The CDR3 is 15 residues long. Germline CDR1 LNHDA, CDR2 SQIVND (reference sequence). V lost 1 base and J 4 bases, leaving 11 bases between the germline ends. The CDR3 nucleotides read TGTGCCAGTAGTATAGGGCAACAGGGAAATCAGCCCCAGCATTTT. This gives the protein CASSIGQQGNQPQHF.

The rearrangement uses TRBV11-2 and TRBJ2-5; the D gene is possibly TRBD1 (5 bases). Trimming pared 1 base from V and 7 bases from J, leaving 10 bases between. Germline loops: CDR1 SGHAT, CDR2 FQNNGV. The CDR3 has 13 amino acids. CDR3 sequence: CASSLARGGTQYF. CDR3 DNA: TGTGCCAGCAGCTTAGCTAGGGGCGGGACCCAGTACTTC.

The CDR3 sequence is CAWRPGQGAREQYF. CDR3 DNA sequence: TGTGCCTGGAGACCGGGACAGGGGGCGCGGGAGCAGTACTTC. The rearrangement uses TRBV30 and TRBJ2-7; 12 nucleotides line up with TRBD1. V was clipped by 3 bases and J by 7 bases; unmatched bases: 7. The CDR3 runs 14 residues. Germline V CDR1 and CDR2: GTSNPN, SVGIG (reference sequence).

J is TRBJ2-3 and V is TRBV6-5; D is uncertain. In germline, CDR1 is MNHEY, CDR2 SVGAGI. This CDR3 is built from 12 residues. Trimming took 5 bases from V and 6 from J, leaving 9 bases between them. CDR3: CASSLSSDTQYF. In DNA form, the CDR3 reads TGTGCCAGCAGTCTGAGTAGCGATACGCAGTATTTT.

The chain combines TRBV7-2 with TRBJ2-1, with D tentatively TRBD2 (6 bases). The germline V gene has CDR1 SGHTA and CDR2 FQGNSA. V lost 5 bases and J 4 bases, leaving 24 bases between the germline ends. CDR3 length: 18 residues. CDR3 sequence: CASSPSEGSGPGYNEQFF. The DNA of the CDR3 is TGTGCCAGCAGCCCCTCCGAAGGTAGCGGCCCGGGGTACAATGAGCAGTTCTTC.

The chain couples TRBV27 to TRBJ2-7; possible D gene TRBD1, 5 bases. Germline V CDR1 and CDR2: MNHEY, SMNVEV (reference sequence). Trimming took off 2 bases at V and 0 bases at J, with 8 bases between the two ends. There are 14 residues in the CDR3. The CDR3 DNA reads as TGTGCCAGCAGTTTAGTGGGGCGCTCCTACGAGCAGTACTTC. Translated: CASSLVGRSYEQYF.

Concerning this clone itself: The junction departs from germline at one end; a sequencing error may be responsible. DNA of the CDR3: TGTGCCAGCACACCGGACAGGGCGCGGAACACTGAAGCTTTCTTT. It yields the protein CASTPDRARNTEAFF. The chain combines TRBV18 with TRBJ1-1, with TRBD1 matching over 8 bases. The CDR3 is 15 amino acids. Germline V lookup: CDR1 KGHSH, CDR2 LQKENI.

The chain combines TRBV27 with TRBJ2-1; 11 bases agree with TRBD1. The J segment lost 6 bases and the V segment lost 3 bases, leaving 4 bases of the junction unmatched. Germline V gene sequence: CDR1 MNHEY, CDR2 SMNVEV (reference sequence). There are 15 residues in the CDR3. CDR3 sequence: CASSLGTGGVNEQFF. The DNA for the CDR3 is TGTGCCAGCAGTTTGGGGACAGGGGGAGTCAATGAGCAGTTCTTC.

The genes are TRBV7-9 and TRBJ1-5; 8 bases line up with TRBD1. J lost 3 bases, V lost 4 bases, and 8 bases had no gene match. The length of the CDR3 is 16 residues. Germline V CDR1 and CDR2: SEHNR, FQNEAQ (reference sequence). CDR3 sequence (DNA): TGTGCCAGCAGCTCGACCGACAGGGGCGCCAATCAGCCCCAGCATTTT. This gives the protein CASSSTDRGANQPQHF.

The genes are TRBV30 and TRBJ1-1; 7 nucleotides line up with TRBD1. With V trimmed by 0 bases and J by 4 bases, 8 bases remained unmatched. CDR1 GTSNPN and CDR2 SVGIG come from the germline V gene (reference sequence). CDR3 length equals 15 residues. The CDR3 nucleotides are TGTGCCTGGAGTGTACGGGGCAGGGGGTTCACTGAAGCTTTCTTT. Translated, it gives CAWSVRGRGFTEAFF.

The J gene is TRBJ2-2, the V gene TRBV6-5; D gene unclear. The CDR3 runs 12 residues. From germline, CDR1 is MNHEY and CDR2 SVGAGI. V lost 8 bases, J lost 4 bases, and 8 bases lay in between. CDR3 coding DNA: TGTGCCAGCGCAACTGGCACCGGGGAGCTGTTTTTT. Translating gives CASATGTGELFF.

V gene TRBV11-2 combines with J gene TRBJ2-1; 7 bases are a match to TRBD2. This CDR3 contains 14 residues. Trimming at V came to 8 bases and at J to 8 bases, leaving 12 bases not matched to a gene. Per germline, CDR1 SGHAT and CDR2 FQNNGV. The CDR3 DNA follows: TGTGCCAGCCCGCCTTTCGGGAGGTTCGATGAGCAGTTCTTC. Its protein is CASPPFGRFDEQFF.

This chain uses TRBV29-1 with TRBJ1-2; no reliable D call. Germline lookup yields CDR1 SQVTM and CDR2 ANQGSEA. The V gene lost 0 bases and the J gene lost 6 bases, with 23 bases spanning the gap. The CDR3 length is 17 residues. The CDR3 bases are TGCAGCGTTGAAGATTACCCCGGCAGGAACGACAAAAATGGCTACACCTTC. It yields the protein CSVEDYPGRNDKNGYTF.

This chain uses TRBV11-1 with TRBJ2-2; D gene ambiguous. Trimming took 1 base from V and 6 from J, leaving 6 bases between them. CDR3 length: 13 residues. Per germline, CDR1 SGHAT and CDR2 FQDESV (reference sequence). The CDR3 coding sequence is TGTGCCAGCAGCTTAGAAGCTGCCGGGGAGCTGTTTTTT. Amino acid sequence: CASSLEAAGELFF.

The J gene is TRBJ2-5, the V gene TRBV5-1; unclear D gene. Germline V lookup: CDR1 SGHRS, CDR2 YFSETQ. Trimming removed 4 bases at V and 5 bases at J, with 6 bases between. CDR3 length: 11 residues. The CDR3 DNA reads TGCGCCAGCAGCCATAGTGAGACCCAGTACTTC. Amino acids: CASSHSETQYF.